This entry lists 30 T cell receptor beta chains sequenced from one sample in a study of post-analysis software for immune sequencing data. Study-level findings and limits: Comparison of patients with controls showed 4 to 6 TRBV segments more frequent in patients, TRBV5-6, TRBV5-1 and TRBV20-1 among them.

No antigen has been assigned to these receptors. The TCR beta cDNA libraries contained unique molecular identifiers. TCRdb fed the PCR reads into MiXCR, producing one record per CDR3 protein. The table records 700,000 to 900,000 distinct CDR3 sequences, around 42% of them present only once. Sequencing was carried out using blood. All receptors derive from a girl aged 5 to 17 with multiple sclerosis.

The CDR3 DNA reads as TGCAGTGCGGAGAGGCAGGGGACCACAGATACGCAGTATTTT. This translates into CSAERQGTTDTQYF. The chain links TRBV20-1 to TRBJ2-3; D possibly corresponds to TRBD1 (6 bases). Germline V CDR1 and CDR2: DFQATT, SNEGSKA (reference sequence). The CDR3 spans 14 residues. The ends were cut back, 6 bases at V and 2 bases at J, with 15 bases in the middle.

The chain employs TRBV20-1 and TRBJ2-4, with D perhaps TRBD1 (6 bases). TRBJ2-7 matches the DNA end more closely, so the J call is doubtful. Germline CDR1 and CDR2: DFQATT and SNEGSKA (reference sequence). The length of the CDR3 is 14 residues. The chain's CDR3 is CSARGDISGYEQYF. The CDR3 coding sequence is TGCAGTGCTAGAGGGGACATCTCAGGTTACGAGCAGTACTTC.

The genes are TRBV6-6 and TRBJ2-4, with 11 positions matching TRBD1. Germline CDR1 is MNHNY and CDR2 is SVGAGI (reference sequence). J gave up 0 bases and V 5 bases, and 3 bases lay outside the gene matches. The CDR3 is 16 amino acids. The CDR3, as DNA: TGTGCCAGCAGTCCGGGACAGGGGGTAGCCAAAAACATTCAGTACTTC. Its protein is CASSPGQGVAKNIQYF.

Only a few counts were recorded for this clonotype. The rearrangement links TRBV13 to TRBJ2-7, with D maybe TRBD2 (6 bases). The CDR3 is 14 residues long. The germline V gene encodes CDR1 PRHDT and CDR2 FYEKMQ (reference sequence). Deletions cut 3 bases from V and 2 bases from J, with 11 bases between. Here the CDR3 reads CASSFVGSPYEQYF. The CDR3 DNA reads TGTGCCAGCAGCTTTGTCGGGAGTCCCTACGAGCAGTACTTC. The whole variable domain, remainder taken from reference TRBV13 and TRBJ2-7, is AAGVIQSPRHLIKEKRETATLKCYPIPRHDTVYWYQQGPGQDPQFLISFYEKMQSDKGSIPDRFSAQQFSDYHSELNMSSLELGDSALYFCASSFVGSPYEQYFGPGTRLTVT.

This clonotype turned up a few times. The J gene is TRBJ2-5, the V gene TRBV20-1; 8 nucleotides agree with TRBD1. The DNA matches TRBJ2-7 better at its end, which makes the J call doubtful. The CDR3 totals 12 residues. The V gene's germline CDR1 is DFQATT and CDR2 SNEGSKA (reference sequence). DNA for the CDR3: TGCAGTGCTACGGACAGGGCGTACGAGCAGTACTTC. This gives the protein CSATDRAYEQYF.

The rearrangement links TRBV20-1 to TRBJ2-1, with 11 nucleotides matching TRBD2. Per germline, CDR1 DFQATT and CDR2 SNEGSKA (reference sequence). V trimming: 6 bases; J trimming: 7 bases; junction bases outside the gene matches: 5. The CDR3 sequence is 13 residues long. CDR3 sequence: CSATSGRVNEQFF. The CDR3, as DNA: TGCAGTGCCACTAGCGGGAGAGTGAATGAGCAGTTCTTC.

This chain uses TRBV7-9 with TRBJ2-1; 7 nucleotides align to TRBD1. The CDR3 spans 14 residues. The trim removed 0 bases at V and 9 bases at J, leaving 5 bases unmatched. Germline loops: CDR1 SEHNR, CDR2 FQNEAQ (reference sequence). This CDR3 reads CASSLARGPGEQFF. The CDR3 coding sequence is TGTGCCAGCAGCTTAGCTAGGGGGCCGGGTGAGCAGTTCTTC.

This sequence joins TRBV6-5 and TRBJ2-5; 7 bases match TRBD2. Germline values: CDR1 MNHEY, CDR2 SVGAGI. With 9 bases clipped from V and 7 bases from J, the junction kept 11 bases outside the gene matches. The CDR3 is 13 residues long. CDR3 nucleotide sequence: TGTGCCAGTGGCGGCGGAACGGGGGGGACCCAGTACTTC. Amino acid sequence: CASGGGTGGTQYF.

This chain joins TRBV7-9 and TRBJ1-2; D might be TRBD1 (5 bases). Trimming removed 7 bases from V and 7 bases from J, with 13 bases in between. The CDR3 consists of 12 residues. CDR1 SEHNR and CDR2 FQNEAQ come from the germline V gene (reference sequence). For the CDR3, the DNA is TGTGCCAGCACCCTTTCTGGGGGTGGCTACACCTTC. It codes for CASTLSGGGYTF.

The chain recombines TRBV29-1 with TRBJ2-3; D remains unclear. Germline V gives CDR1 SQVTM, CDR2 ANQGSEA. The CDR3 length is 13 residues. V lost 4 bases and J 0 bases, leaving 8 bases between the germline ends. This CDR3 is CSVGVPSTDTQYF. The DNA for the CDR3 is TGCAGCGTTGGCGTCCCTAGCACAGATACGCAGTATTTT.

V is TRBV7-8 and J is TRBJ2-7, with 7 bases matching TRBD1. The CDR3 sequence is 14 residues long. V shed 5 bases, J shed 3 bases, and the junction held 7 bases outside the gene matches. The germline V gene encodes CDR1 SGHVS and CDR2 FQNEAQ. Here the CDR3 reads CASSPGTEHYEQYF. DNA for the CDR3: TGTGCCAGCAGCCCCGGGACAGAACACTACGAGCAGTACTTC.

In this sample, this clonotype turned up a few times. The genes are TRBV20-1 and TRBJ2-1; maybe TRBD2 (6 bases). CDR1 is DFQATT and CDR2 is SNEGSKA in the germline V gene (reference sequence). V lost 0 bases and J 2 bases, leaving 14 bases between the germline ends. The CDR3 has 16 residues. CDR3 sequence reads: CSARDPASATYNEQFF. CDR3 nucleotide sequence: TGCAGTGCTAGAGACCCCGCTAGCGCAACCTACAATGAGCAGTTCTTC.

This clonotype was found a few times. V gene TRBV9 combines with J gene TRBJ2-5, with D unresolved. The J call is doubtful: the DNA matches TRBJ2-7 better. Per germline, CDR1 SGDLS and CDR2 YYNGEE. This CDR3 comprises 14 residues. DNA for the CDR3: TGTGCCAGCAGCGTAGCTGTCTCCCAGTACGAGCAGTACTTC. Translation gives CASSVAVSQYEQYF.

This sequence joins TRBV15 and TRBJ2-1; perhaps D is TRBD1 or TRBD2 (6 bases each). Per the germline V gene, CDR1 is LNHNV and CDR2 is YYDKDF (reference sequence). This CDR3 contains 16 residues. V was shortened by 7 bases and J by 5 bases, with 21 bases between the two germline ends. CDR3 DNA: TGTGCCACCATGGAATCTCCGGGGGCTGTTCACAATGAGCAGTTCTTC. It translates to CATMESPGAVHNEQFF.

This chain joins TRBV20-1 and TRBJ2-1; 8 bases fit TRBD2. V was pared by 0 bases and J by 3 bases, with 10 bases of the junction left unmatched. This CDR3 has 17 residues. Germline loops: CDR1 DFQATT, CDR2 SNEGSKA (reference sequence). The CDR3 protein is CSARDREGGIYYNEQFF. The CDR3 nucleotides are TGCAGTGCTAGAGATCGGGAGGGCGGGATTTACTACAATGAGCAGTTCTTC.

On this clonotype: A much larger clone differs from this one at a single base, so this may be a read error. This chain links TRBV12-3 or TRBV12-4 with TRBJ2-1, with TRBD2 matching 13 bases. CDR3 size: 16 residues. The trim removed 7 bases at V and 7 bases at J, leaving 10 bases unmatched. CDR3 amino acids: CASTYSGTSGKNEQFF. The CDR3 nucleotides are TGTGCCAGCACCTACTCCGGGACTAGCGGGAAGAATGAGCAGTTCTTC.

Concerning this clonotype: At one end, the junction sequence differs from germline, possibly due to a read error. The chain joins TRBV12-3 or TRBV12-4 to TRBJ1-1; D not resolved. This CDR3 has 13 residues. This chain's CDR3 is CASSSQMNAEAFF. CDR3 DNA sequence: TGTGCCAGCAGTTCGCAAATGAACGCTGAAGCTTTCTTT.

The chain employs TRBV4-1 and TRBJ2-7; no firm D call. The CDR3 runs 14 residues. V lost 0 bases to trimming and J lost 2 bases, with 8 bases between them. Per the germline V gene, CDR1 is MGHRA and CDR2 is YSYEKL. The CDR3 sequence is CASSQDLTAYEQYF. The CDR3 region has the DNA TGCGCCAGCAGCCAAGATCTAACAGCCTACGAGCAGTACTTC.

The chain uses TRBV6-1 and TRBJ1-5; perhaps TRBD1 as D (5 bases). This CDR3 contains 15 residues. From germline, CDR1 is MNHNS and CDR2 SASEGT. V was pared by 0 bases and J by 3 bases, with 9 bases between. The CDR3 is CASSEAGRTNQPQHF. The CDR3 coding sequence is TGTGCCAGCAGTGAAGCGGGGCGGACCAATCAGCCCCAGCATTTT.

This clonotype was seen at least ten times. The chain links TRBV5-5 to TRBJ2-1, with 8 positions matching TRBD1. The CDR3 loop spans 15 amino acids. Trimming at V came to 3 bases and at J to 7 bases, leaving 9 bases not matched to a gene. Germline CDR1 reads SGHKS; CDR2 reads YYEKEE (reference sequence). CDR3 residues: CASSSFGQGANEQFF. The CDR3 bases are TGTGCCAGCAGCTCTTTCGGACAGGGCGCTAATGAGCAGTTCTTC. Full variable domain (remainder filled in from reference TRBV5-5 and TRBJ2-1): DAGVTQSPTHLIKTRGQQVTLRCSPISGHKSVSWYQQVLGQGPQFIFQYYEKEERGRGNFPDRFSARQFPNYSSELNVNALLLGDSALYLCASSSFGQGANEQFFGPGTRLTVL.

The genes are TRBV4-1 and TRBJ2-7, with D perhaps TRBD2 (5 bases). This CDR3 has 14 amino acids. Germline V CDR1 and CDR2: MGHRA, YSYEKL. Trimming took off 0 bases at V and 5 bases at J, with 11 bases between the two ends. The CDR3 DNA reads as TGCGCCAGCAGCCAAGATAACGAGGGCAACGAGCAGTACTTC. Translation gives CASSQDNEGNEQYF.

V usage is TRBV5-1 and J usage is TRBJ2-5; TRBD2 matches 14 bases. The J call is doubtful: the DNA matches TRBJ2-7 better. CDR1 is SGHRS, CDR2 YFSETQ, per germline. The CDR3 has 16 residues. CDR3 sequence (DNA): TGCGCCAGCAGCTCCAGACTAGCGGGAGGGACTTACGAGCAGTACTTC. Amino acid sequence: CASSSRLAGGTYEQYF.

V usage is TRBV27 and J usage is TRBJ2-5; maybe TRBD1 (5 bases). Germline lookup yields CDR1 MNHEY and CDR2 SMNVEV (reference sequence). The ends were cut back, 5 bases at V and 4 bases at J, with 11 bases in the middle. The CDR3 extends over 13 amino acids. DNA for the CDR3: TGTGCCAGCAGTAAACAGGTCGGAGAGACCCAGTACTTC. This gives the protein CASSKQVGETQYF.

The V call is TRBV12-3 or TRBV12-4, the J call TRBJ1-2, with 11 bases that match TRBD1. The CDR3 sequence is 17 residues long. J was trimmed by 8 bases and V by 6 bases; bases with no gene match: 17. Written as DNA, the CDR3 is TGTGCCAGCAGACCTTATGAGGGACAGGGGGGTTCTCGCGGCTACACCTTC. It codes for CASRPYEGQGGSRGYTF.

The genes are TRBV12-3 or TRBV12-4 and TRBJ2-3; 8 bases match TRBD2. Unmatched junction bases numbered 8, after V lost 0 bases and J lost 3 bases. The length of the CDR3 is 17 residues. CDR3 residues: CASSLAHSGIRTDTQYF. CDR3 DNA: TGTGCCAGCAGTTTAGCCCATAGCGGGATACGGACAGATACGCAGTATTTT.

The rearrangement joins TRBV7-6 to TRBJ2-7; 7 bases agree with TRBD1. Per germline, CDR1 SGHVS and CDR2 FNYEAQ. The CDR3 totals 16 residues. V dropped 6 bases and J dropped 1; count of bases not matched to a gene: 12. Here the CDR3 DNA reads TGTGCCAGCAGTCCACTAATAGGGGGCCCTTCCTACGAGCAGTACTTC. It codes for CASSPLIGGPSYEQYF.

The chain recombines TRBV20-1 with TRBJ2-1; TRBD2 agrees at 7 bases. Germline V lookup: CDR1 DFQATT, CDR2 SNEGSKA (reference sequence). V lost 6 bases and J lost 7; bases outside the gene matches: 15. The CDR3 length is 15 residues. The CDR3 DNA reads as TGCAGTGCAACCGGAAGCGCGGCGGGGGAGAATGAGCAGTTCTTC. Encoded protein: CSATGSAAGENEQFF.

This clonotype appeared a few times. Sequence at one end of the junction differs from germline and may be a read error. The rearrangement joins TRBV7-9 to TRBJ2-4; perhaps TRBD1 as D (5 bases). The DNA matches TRBJ2-7 better at its end, which makes the J call doubtful. From germline, CDR1 is SEHNR and CDR2 FQNEAQ (reference sequence). This CDR3 has 15 amino acids. The CDR3 protein is CASSIAKTGTYEQYF. CDR3 coding DNA: TGTGCCAGCAGCATAGCCAAAACAGGAACCTACGAGCAGTACTTC.

This chain connects TRBV20-1 to TRBJ1-2; TRBD1 aligns across 7 bases. V lost 3 bases, J lost 0 bases, and 4 bases stayed unmatched. The germline V gene has CDR1 DFQATT and CDR2 SNEGSKA (reference sequence). The CDR3 covers 14 residues. The CDR3, as DNA: TGCAGTGCTAGTGCGCAGGGGGCTAACTATGGCTACACCTTC. This sequence encodes CSASAQGANYGYTF.

This clonotype was counted between two and nine times. The junction differs from germline at one of its ends, possibly a read error. V is TRBV6-5 and J is TRBJ1-2; the D is unclear. Germline lookup yields CDR1 MNHEY and CDR2 SVGAGI. CDR3 length equals 14 residues. This chain's CDR3 is CASSSPVTEYGYTF. The CDR3 DNA reads TGTGCCAGCAGCTCCCCGGTGACGGAATATGGTTACACCTTC.